These 14 T cell receptor beta chains originate from one sample sequenced in a study of shared clonotypes between healthy human individuals. The protocol was immunoSEQ multiplex PCR, while the TCRdb copy is restricted to in-frame clones and leaves out a portion. The repertoire consists of roughly 680,000 clones, with around 70% occurring once and the leading ten covering 1.8%. The sequenced sample consisted of memory CD4+ T cells sorted from blood. The subset denotes: CD45RA-negative fraction. The origin of the receptors is a woman aged 30 to 39 in good health.

This sequence joins TRBV28 and TRBJ2-7; 8 nucleotides agree with TRBD1. This CDR3 is built from 16 residues. Germline values: CDR1 MDHEN, CDR2 SYDVKM. Unmatched junction bases numbered 16, after V lost 5 bases and J lost 7 bases. In DNA form, the CDR3 reads TGTGCCAGCAGTGGATTCCTGGGACAGGATTTTCAAGAGCAGTACTTC. Its protein is CASSGFLGQDFQEQYF.

The chain has TRBV29-1 and TRBJ2-1; D possibly corresponds to TRBD2 (6 bases). Trimming cost V 4 bases and J 12 bases, with 13 bases left between them. This CDR3 is built from 11 residues. Looked up from germline, CDR1 is SQVTM and CDR2 is ANQGSEA. The CDR3 DNA sequence: TGCAGCGTTGGGAGTGGACTAAGGCAGTTCTTC. This encodes CSVGSGLRQFF.

Note on this clone: The sample holds other DNA sequences that translate to the same CDR3. The gene calls are TRBV9 and TRBJ2-2; unclear D gene. V was pared by 3 bases and J by 8 bases, with 5 bases between. The CDR3 is 11 residues long. The germline gives CDR1 SGDLS, CDR2 YYNGEE. For the CDR3, the DNA is TGTGCCAGCAGCGAATCTGGGGAGCTGTTTTTT. Translation gives CASSESGELFF.

This chain uses TRBV7-9 with TRBJ1-5, with D uncertain. This CDR3 is built from 14 residues. Germline lookup yields CDR1 SEHNR and CDR2 FQNEAQ (reference sequence). With 5 bases removed from V and 5 bases from J, the gap between germline ends came to 13 bases. As DNA, the CDR3 is TGTGCCAGCAGCCCCGACGGAGATGATCAGCCCCAGCATTTT. Translation: CASSPDGDDQPQHF.

The chain has TRBV19 and TRBJ1-2; the D is unclear. V was cut by 3 bases and J by 6 bases, with 14 bases left in between. Germline values: CDR1 LNHDA, CDR2 SQIVND (reference sequence). This CDR3 has 14 amino acids. The DNA for the CDR3 is TGTGCCAGTAGTATCGGGTTTCAACGGGATGGCTACACCTTC. It translates to CASSIGFQRDGYTF.

This chain joins TRBV9 and TRBJ2-5, with 11 bases identical to TRBD2. Trimming at V came to 0 bases and at J to 4 bases, leaving 11 bases not matched to a gene. Germline lookup yields CDR1 SGDLS and CDR2 YYNGEE. CDR3 length: 18 residues. CDR3 DNA: TGTGCCAGCAGCGTAGTTCCCACACTCCTAGCGGGAGGAGAGACCCAGTACTTC. Encoded protein: CASSVVPTLLAGGETQYF.

Note on this clone: Other DNA variants within this sample encode the same CDR3. The chain employs TRBV5-1 and TRBJ2-7, with 8 bases matching TRBD2. V was clipped by 4 bases and J by 1 base; unmatched bases: 10. Germline V gene data show CDR1 as SGHRS and CDR2 as YFSETQ. CDR3 size: 16 residues. The CDR3 sequence is CASSRGTSGGSYEQYF. For the CDR3, the DNA is TGCGCCAGCAGCCGGGGGACGAGCGGGGGATCCTACGAGCAGTACTTC. The whole variable domain, remainder taken from reference TRBV5-1 and TRBJ2-7, is KAGVTQTPRYLIKTRGQQVTLSCSPISGHRSVSWYQQTPGQGLQFLFEYFSETQRNKGNFPGRFSGRQFSNSRSEMNVSTLELGDSALYLCASSRGTSGGSYEQYFGPGTRLTVT.

CDR3 bases: TGTGCCAGCAGCATACAGGGTCGCGGCTATGGCTACACCTTC. Translated, it gives CASSIQGRGYGYTF. The chain joins TRBV5-4 to TRBJ1-2; the D gene is possibly TRBD1 (6 bases). Trimming shortened V by 4 bases and J by 4 bases, and 14 bases separated the two germline ends. Germline V CDR1 and CDR2: SGHNT, YYREEE (reference sequence). CDR3 length: 14 amino acids.

The chain carries TRBV10-3 and TRBJ2-7; the match to TRBD1 covers 9 bases. Germline values: CDR1 ENHRY, CDR2 SYGVKD. This CDR3 spans 13 amino acids. Trimming removed 5 bases from V and 3 bases from J; junction bases left unmatched: 2. Here the CDR3 DNA reads TGTGCCATCAGTCCGGGACAGGGCTACGAGCAGTACTTC. Translation: CAISPGQGYEQYF.

The chain is built from TRBV14 and TRBJ1-1; the D is unclear. Germline assignment: CDR1 SGHDN and CDR2 FVKESK. V was clipped by 4 bases and J by 5 bases, with 14 bases between them. This CDR3 has 14 amino acids. The CDR3 spells CASSRIRVRTEAFF. The DNA of the CDR3 is TGTGCCAGCAGCCGTATAAGGGTGAGGACTGAAGCTTTCTTT. Full variable domain (remainder filled in from reference TRBV14 and TRBJ1-1): EAGVTQFPSHSVIEKGQTVTLRCDPISGHDNLYWYRRVMGKEIKFLLHFVKESKQDESGMPNNRFLAERTGGTYSTLKVQPAELEDSGVYFCASSRIRVRTEAFFGQGTRLTVV.

This chain connects TRBV30 to TRBJ1-6; D is unresolved. Germline V gives CDR1 GTSNPN, CDR2 SVGIG (reference sequence). The CDR3 is 14 amino acids. Trimming removed 4 bases from V and 1 base from J, with 8 bases in between. This CDR3 reads CAWNGGSYNSPLHF. The CDR3 DNA is TGTGCCTGGAATGGTGGGTCCTATAATTCACCCCTCCACTTT.

This clone was detected once. The V gene is TRBV7-2, the J gene TRBJ2-3, with D possibly called TRBD1 or TRBD2 (5 bases each). The V and J ends lost 2 bases and 1 base respectively, with 10 bases between them. The V gene's germline CDR1 is SGHTA and CDR2 FQGNSA. CDR3 length: 15 residues. CDR3 residues: CASSLPGAGTDTQYF. CDR3 DNA: TGTGCCAGCAGCTTACCCGGGGCTGGCACAGATACGCAGTATTTT.

V usage is TRBV2 and J usage is TRBJ1-4; 9 bases map to TRBD1. This CDR3 is 23 amino acids long. Losses at the gene ends were 7 bases for V and 0 bases for J; bases not matched to a gene: 27. Per germline, CDR1 SNHLY and CDR2 FYNNEI. For the CDR3, the DNA is TGTGCCAGCATATATACAGGGGGCTTACCGGCGATCAACTGGCCCCCAACTAATGAAAAACTGTTTTTT. Its translation is CASIYTGGLPAINWPPTNEKLFF. The full variable domain, with the rest looked up from reference TRBV2 and TRBJ1-4, is EPEVTQTPSHQVTQMGQEVILRCVPISNHLYFYWYRQILGQKVEFLVSFYNNEISEKSEIFDDQFSVERPDGSNFTLKIRSTKLEDSAMYFCASIYTGGLPAINWPPTNEKLFFGSGTQLSVL.

The chain combines TRBV5-1 with TRBJ1-1, with a tentative D call TRBD1 (6 bases). This CDR3 contains 12 residues. The V gene lost 3 bases and the J gene lost 5 bases, with 8 bases spanning the gap. CDR1 SGHRS and CDR2 YFSETQ come from the germline V gene. The CDR3 reads CASSSGATEAFF. DNA for the CDR3: TGCGCCAGCAGCTCAGGGGCAACTGAAGCTTTCTTT.